The clone carrying this T cell receptor beta chain was seen many times. There are 14 residues in the CDR3. V gave up 5 bases and J gave up 6 bases; unmatched junction bases: 10. Germline lookup yields CDR1 MNHEY and CDR2 SMNVEV (reference sequence). TCRdb's copy holds only in-frame clones and misses some; the assay was immunoSEQ multiplex PCR. The sample lists fewer than 800 clones, under 35% occurring once. The time point was: convalescence about 6 months (5-8 months) after acute presentation (visit 7). The data are from a study of blood T cell repertoires in acute mononucleosis. Study overall: Convalescent samples were collected 5 to 8 months after acute presentation.

Findings and limits, study-wide: Roughly 9.1% of acute clonotypes persisted and formed most of the response. Partial blood sampling might partly cause low overlap between acute and convalescent clonotypes. Public beta motifs plus an AV5-AJ31 alpha motif appeared to drive GLC-BM selection.

The chain combines TRBV27 with TRBJ2-7, with TRBD1 identical over 7 bases. The sequence came from a man between 18 and 35 years old with infectious mononucleosis caused by EBV. Sequencing used EBV GLC epitope tetramer+ CD8+ T cells sorted from PBMCs, obtained during convalescence from infectious mononucleosis. Subset noted: CD8 T cells binding tetramer with EBV BMLF1 280-288 peptide (GLC-BM). CDR3 protein: CASSLQPTGPEQYF. CDR3 coding DNA: TGTGCCAGCAGTCTCCAACCGACAGGGCCCGAGCAGTACTTC.